The clone carrying this T cell receptor (beta chain) was counted only a few times. The antigen is not known. Trimming shortened V by 6 bases and J by 8 bases, and 10 bases separated the two germline ends. CDR3 size: 12 residues. Each donor had approximately 10 milliliters of peripheral blood drawn. The sample comes from a study of blood T cells in healthy people across ages. Notes on the study in general: Higher diversity, along with more naive CD4+ cells, distinguished long-lived donors from aged donors.

Together with a sample-barcoded 5' primer, a J-beta primer mix was included in a second PCR lasting 7 to 11 cycles. MiXCR, run by TCRdb on the 5' RACE reads, gives a single entry per CDR3 protein. The table includes roughly 800,000 distinct CDR3 sequences, more than 45% detected once. The TCR sequence derives from a man aged 25 to 40 in good health. The chain uses TRBV12-3 or TRBV12-4 and TRBJ1-4; D remains ambiguous. Sample: blood. The CDR3 region has the DNA TGTGCCAGCAGAGGGATTCGGGAAAAACTGTTTTTT. It yields the protein CASRGIREKLFF.